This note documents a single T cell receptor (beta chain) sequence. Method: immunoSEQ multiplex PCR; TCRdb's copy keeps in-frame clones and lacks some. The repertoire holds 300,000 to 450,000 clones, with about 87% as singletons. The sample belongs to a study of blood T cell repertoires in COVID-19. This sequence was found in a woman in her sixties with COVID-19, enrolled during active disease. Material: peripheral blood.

The DNA of the CDR3 is TGTGCCAGCAGAAGGACTAGCGGGGGGGAGCTTGAGCAGTTCTTC. Translating gives CASRRTSGGELEQFF. The rearrangement links TRBV2 to TRBJ2-1; 15 bases agree with TRBD2. From germline, CDR1 is SNHLY and CDR2 FYNNEI. Losses at the gene ends were 6 bases for V and 9 bases for J; bases not matched to a gene: 6. This CDR3 region has 15 residues.